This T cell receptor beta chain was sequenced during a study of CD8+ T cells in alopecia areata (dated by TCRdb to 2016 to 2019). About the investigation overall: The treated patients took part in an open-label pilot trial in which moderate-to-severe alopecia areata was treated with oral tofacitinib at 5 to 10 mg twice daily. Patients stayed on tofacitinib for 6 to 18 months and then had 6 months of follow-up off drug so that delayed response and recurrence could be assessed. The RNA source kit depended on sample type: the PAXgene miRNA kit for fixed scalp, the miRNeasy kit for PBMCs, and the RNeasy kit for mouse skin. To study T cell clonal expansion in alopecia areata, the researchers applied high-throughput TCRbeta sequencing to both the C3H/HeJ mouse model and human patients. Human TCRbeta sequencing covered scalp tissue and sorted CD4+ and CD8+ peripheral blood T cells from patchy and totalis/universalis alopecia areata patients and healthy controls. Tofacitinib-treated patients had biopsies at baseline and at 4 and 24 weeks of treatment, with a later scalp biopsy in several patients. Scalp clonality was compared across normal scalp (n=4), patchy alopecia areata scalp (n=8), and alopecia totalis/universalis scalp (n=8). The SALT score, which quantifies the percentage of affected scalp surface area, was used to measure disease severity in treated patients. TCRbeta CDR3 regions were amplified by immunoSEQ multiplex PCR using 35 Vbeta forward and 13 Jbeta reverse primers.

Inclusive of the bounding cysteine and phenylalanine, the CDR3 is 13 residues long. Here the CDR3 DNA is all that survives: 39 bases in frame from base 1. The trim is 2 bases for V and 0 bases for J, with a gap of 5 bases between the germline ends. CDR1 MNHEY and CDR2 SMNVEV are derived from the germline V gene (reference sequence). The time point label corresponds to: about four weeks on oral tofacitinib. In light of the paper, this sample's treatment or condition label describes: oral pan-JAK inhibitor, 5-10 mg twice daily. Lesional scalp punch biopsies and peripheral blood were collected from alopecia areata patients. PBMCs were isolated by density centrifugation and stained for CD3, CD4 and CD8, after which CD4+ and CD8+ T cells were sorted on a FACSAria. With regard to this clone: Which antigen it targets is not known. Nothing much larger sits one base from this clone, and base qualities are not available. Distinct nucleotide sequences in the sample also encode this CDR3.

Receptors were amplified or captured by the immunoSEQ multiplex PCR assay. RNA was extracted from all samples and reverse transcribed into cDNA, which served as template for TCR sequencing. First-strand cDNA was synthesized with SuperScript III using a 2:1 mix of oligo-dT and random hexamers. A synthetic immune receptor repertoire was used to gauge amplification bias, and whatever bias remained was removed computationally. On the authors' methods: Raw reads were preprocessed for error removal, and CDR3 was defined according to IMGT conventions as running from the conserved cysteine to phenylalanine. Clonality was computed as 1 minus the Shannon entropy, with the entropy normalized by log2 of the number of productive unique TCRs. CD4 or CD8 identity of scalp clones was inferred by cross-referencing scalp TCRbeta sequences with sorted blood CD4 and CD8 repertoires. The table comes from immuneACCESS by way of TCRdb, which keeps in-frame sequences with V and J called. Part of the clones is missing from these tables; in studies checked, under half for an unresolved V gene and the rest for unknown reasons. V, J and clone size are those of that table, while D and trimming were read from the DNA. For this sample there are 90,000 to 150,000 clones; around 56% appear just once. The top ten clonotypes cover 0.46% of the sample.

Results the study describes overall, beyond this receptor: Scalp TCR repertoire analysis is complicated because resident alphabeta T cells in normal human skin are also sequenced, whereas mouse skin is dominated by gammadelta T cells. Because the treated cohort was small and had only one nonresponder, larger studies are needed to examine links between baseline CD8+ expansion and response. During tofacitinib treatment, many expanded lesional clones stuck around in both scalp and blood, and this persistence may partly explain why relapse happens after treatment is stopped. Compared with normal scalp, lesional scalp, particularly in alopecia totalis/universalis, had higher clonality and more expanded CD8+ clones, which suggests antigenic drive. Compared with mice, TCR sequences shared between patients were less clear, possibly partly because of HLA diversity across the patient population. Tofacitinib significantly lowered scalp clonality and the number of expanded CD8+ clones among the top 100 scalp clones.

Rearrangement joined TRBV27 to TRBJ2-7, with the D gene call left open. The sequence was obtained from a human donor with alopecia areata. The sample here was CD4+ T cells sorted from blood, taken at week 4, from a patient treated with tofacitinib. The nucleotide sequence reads TGTGCCAGCAGTTTACTCCCCTCCTACGAGCAGTACTTC. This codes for CASSLLPSYEQYF.